This T cell receptor (beta chain) was sequenced for a study of cytomegalovirus exposure and HLA in healthy donors (dated by TCRdb to about 2017). Study-wide context: In an earlier analysis of under 750 of the donors, 250 to 300 Gb of sequence data and some 100 million unique TCR beta sequences from about 179 million T cells were reported. Roughly 300 gigabases of sequencing data and 70 million to 100 million unique TCR sequences were included in an early release covering over 600 HLA-typed donors. Of the 300 to 500 genotyped donors, 70% to 90% were placed in the genetic ancestry cluster associated with self-reported Caucasian donors. The study aimed to test whether signatures of past pathogen exposure could be identified by cataloging public T cell receptors. The T cell repertoires of around 730 subjects were profiled by immunosequencing and related to cytomegalovirus serostatus. Along with the 666-subject first cohort, a separate validation cohort of over 90 different subjects was used. The study combined high-throughput TCR immunosequencing, statistical association of individual TCRs with disease status, and machine learning to predict cytomegalovirus infection status. A later analysis re-examined previously published TCR beta repertoires from hundreds of donors and added high-resolution HLA genotyping to investigate patterns of TCR occurrence. The later analysis used no new phenotypic data to find candidate immune exposures, relying instead on TCR beta sequences and their occurrence across donors. An earlier analysis of 450 to 750 of the donors used high-throughput TCR beta sequencing to judge whether each TCR beta V gene segment behaved as functional or pseudogenic. Donor age, sex, ethnicity and CMV serostatus were compiled alongside the repertoire data. A later genetic analysis took genome-wide SNP genotypes for about 55% of the 666 donors and used that subset as a discovery cohort. All discovery cohort repertoires had been generated on a single sequencing platform. Both class I and class II loci were covered by HLA typing, at four-digit resolution. The number of donors typed differed by locus, with about 629-640 for A, B, C, DRB1 and DQB1, over 500 for DQA1, 600 to 610 for DPA1, and 450 to 480 for DPB1. Several DR-DQ haplotypes were handled as single units for association and clustering because linkage in the cohort was strong. Among about 390 genotyped donors of the cohort, an average of about 240,000 unique TCR beta nucleotide sequences were sequenced per donor, roughly a sixth of them non-productive. Overall results and qualifications from the work: A later analysis found that TCR association rates varied across HLA loci, with DRB1 alleles showing the most associated TCRs and HLA-C alleles the fewest. In a later analysis, HLA-associated TCR beta chains showed more clonal expansion and lower generation probabilities than non-associated chains that were equally common. A later analysis reported that several top co-occurrence clusters appeared linked to parvovirus B19, influenza, CMV and Epstein-Barr virus. The authors suggested that the approach could potentially be extended to other disease states and immunological phenotypes. In an earlier analysis of fewer than 700 of the donors, most TCR beta V segments appeared in productive rearrangements about 87% or about 30% of the time, broadly matching IMGT annotations. A few of the identified cytomegalovirus-associated TCR beta chains were confirmed in vitro to be specific for cytomegalovirus antigens. In a later genetic analysis, a missense DCLRE1C variant was associated with V-gene and J-gene trimming of TCR beta chains, and the association was replicated in an independent cohort. HLA typing was unavailable for some donors at each locus, so association tests used only the typed subset. Only TCR beta chains were sequenced in this cohort, and the absence of alpha or paired-chain data limited detectable features. A further reported finding was that TCR beta sequences accurately predicted the HLA-A and HLA-B alleles for most subjects in the first cohort. Most TCR sequences were observed very rarely across donors, whereas some public TCRs were present in many individuals. A cluster of highly shared sequence variants was judged likely to be a technical artifact of the sequencing pipeline. According to a later genetic analysis, donors in an Asian-associated ancestry cluster had fewer N-insertions in productive TCRs than the approximately 650-donor mean. In a later analysis, some 17,000 TCR beta sequences were associated with specific HLA alleles at a false discovery rate of 0.05. Presence/absence analyses assumed roughly uniform sequencing depth across donors, an assumption that may not hold. The study listed 170 or so TCR beta chains as associated with cytomegalovirus. The classifier was reported to diagnose cytomegalovirus status with high specificity and sensitivity in both the original and validation cohorts. About 17 rarely observed V segments, including chromosome 9 orphons, were excluded from the earlier analysis of some 590 of the donors because counts were too low. For the cohort, immune exposure information was limited to CMV serostatus. When HLA alleles, especially DR and DQ, strongly co-occurred, attributing TCR associations to individual alleles was difficult. A later analysis found that most CMV-associated TCR beta chains appeared HLA-restricted, with HLA associations seemingly driven largely by CMV exposure. Because the 87-base-pair reads could not distinguish some IMGT-functional V segments, including TRBV6-2 and TRBV6-3, those segments were excluded. Linkage disequilibrium might explain the correlated functional status among segregating V segments, but an unknown experimental factor could not be ruled out.

CDR1 and CDR2 were assigned from the germline V gene as MDHEN and SYDVKM. V is cut by 6 bases and J by 3 bases, and the space between the germline ends is 6 bases. The CDR3 numbers 11 residues from cysteine through phenylalanine. The DNA shown is the 33-base CDR3, in frame from base 1. The cohort consisted of 670 or so healthy bone marrow donors. All cohort members were sampled while nominally healthy, although unrecorded immune exposures were likely present. The donor was CMV seropositive and was included in the group of 250 to 300 seropositive cohort members. Every donor gave a peripheral blood sample, and the peripheral blood mononuclear cells from that sample were used for TCR beta sequencing. The Qiagen DNeasy Blood Extraction Kit was used to extract genomic DNA from the blood cell samples. Libraries were made using the immunoSEQ multiplex PCR assay. For the multiplex PCR, a mixture combining 60 forward primers for TCR Vbeta segments and 13 reverse primers for TCR Jbeta segments was used. A multiplex PCR assay on genomic DNA amplified the CDR3 region of rearranged TCR beta genes. The Illumina HiSeq System was used to sequence the amplified TCR beta libraries as 87-base-pair reads. On the authors' methods: A later analysis counted about 82 million unique TCR beta chains across the 640 or so repertoires, and some 11 million of these chains were shared by at least two donors. Raw reads were error-corrected and collapsed into unique sequences with a nearest-neighbor algorithm that merged closely related sequences to remove PCR and sequencing errors. V, D and J gene segments were assigned by aligning CDR3 sequences to IMGT reference sequences. For a sequence to be retained, a match of at least six nucleotides was required to both a V gene segment and a J gene segment. A rearrangement was called productive if the CDR3 had no stop codons and remained in frame with V and J, and every other rearrangement was called non-productive. Following IMGT convention, CDR3 was defined as the stretch from the second conserved V-encoded cysteine up to the conserved J-encoded phenylalanine. In an earlier analysis of roughly 580 of the donors, sequences lacking an unambiguous match to a single V gene segment were excluded. In an earlier analysis of several hundred of the donors, V segments were called functional above 56.7% productive rearrangements and were called segregating when the between-donor standard deviation exceeded 5%. A statistical classification framework was built to diagnose cytomegalovirus status from the catalog of TCR beta chain sequences. V and J gene assignment, in a later analysis, came from comparing TCR nucleotide sequences with IMGT/GENE-DB human TR gene sequences. A later analysis assigned CDR3 sequences and most-parsimonious VDJ recombination scenarios with the TCRdist pipeline. A later analysis defined each TCR beta chain by its CDR3 amino acid sequence plus V-gene family, and excluded reads lacking a unique V-gene family. In a later analysis, nearly 600 highly shared, low-generation-probability nucleotide sequences were removed to address suspected cross-contamination and a sequencing artifact. A later analysis calculated a clonal expansion index for each public chain from normalized within-repertoire ranks of inferred template counts. In a later analysis, generation probabilities were computed using a VDJ recombination model fitted to out-of-frame rearrangements, and the results were checked against IGoR. A later analysis scored TCR-TCR, TCR-HLA and TCR-CMV co-occurrence with hypergeometric tests, applying a repertoire-size bias correction to TCR pairs. A later analysis estimated false discovery rates by permuting HLA or CMV assignments 20 times. In a later analysis, co-occurring TCRs were grouped using DBSCAN, and TCRdist sequence similarity was added for clustering within HLA-allele-positive subsets. Co-occurrence clustering excluded repertoires with fewer than 30,000 or more than 120,000 public chains, plus five with anomalous nucleotide sharing. TCRdb holds this immuneACCESS table with in-frame rearrangements only. Some clones are missing; in checked studies, unresolved V genes explain under half, and the rest has no known cause. V and J calls and clone size are as listed in that table; D and trimming were resolved from the DNA. In all, the sample holds roughly 120,000 clones, and approximately 82% of those were seen once. The ten largest make up around 15% of the sample.

Points on this clone: This receptor's antigen is unknown. No base-level quality is on record; no much larger clone is a single base apart.

Sequenced material: PBMCs. This chain joins TRBV28 to TRBJ2-7, with the D gene uncertain. This receptor was obtained from a young man in good health and CMV-seropositive. This receptor has the CDR3 CASSNSYEQYF. The DNA sequence is given as TGTGCCAGCAGCAACAGCTACGAGCAGTACTTC.